The 5 T cell receptor beta chains presented below share a single source sample, sequenced in a study of identifying expanded T cells in peripheral blood. Libraries were prepared by immunoSEQ multiplex PCR; TCRdb keeps only in-frame clonotypes and omits some of them. Here the sample spans around 120,000 clones, more than 75% being singletons. Sequenced: blood. Receptors originate from a person between 18 and 69 years old in good health.

The chain links TRBV25-1 to TRBJ2-1, with 7 nucleotides matching TRBD2. This CDR3 has 12 residues. After removal of 4 bases from V and 13 bases from J, the junction contained 7 bases not matched to a gene. Germline CDR1 reads MGHDK; CDR2 reads SYGVNS. CDR3 protein: CASSGGGGRQFF. The CDR3 DNA reads as TGTGCCAGCAGTGGGGGGGGAGGAAGACAGTTCTTC.

The chain links TRBV10-3 to TRBJ2-1, with 9 bases lining up with TRBD2. This CDR3 has 14 residues. The germline CDR1 and CDR2 sequences are ENHRY and SYGVKD. J was trimmed by 9 bases and V by 2 bases; bases with no gene match: 5. The CDR3 spells CAISEAGTSSEQFF. Here the CDR3 DNA reads TGTGCCATCAGTGAGGCCGGGACTAGCAGTGAGCAGTTCTTC.

The rearrangement joins TRBV5-1 to TRBJ2-5; the D gene could be TRBD1 or TRBD2 (5 bases each). V lost 2 bases, J lost 5 bases, and 16 bases lay in between. Looked up from germline, CDR1 is SGHRS and CDR2 is YFSETQ. The CDR3 loop spans 15 amino acids. The CDR3 is CASSLFTTEGETQYF. In nucleotides, the CDR3 is TGCGCCAGCAGCTTATTCACAACCGAGGGGGAGACCCAGTACTTC.

V and J are TRBV9 and TRBJ2-3; D perhaps matches TRBD2 (6 bases). This CDR3 has 14 residues. Germline CDR1 is SGDLS and CDR2 is YYNGEE. V shed 5 bases and J shed 2 bases, with 12 bases lying between them. The CDR3 sequence is CASRRGVDTDTQYF. CDR3 nucleotide sequence: TGTGCCAGCAGGCGGGGTGTCGACACAGATACGCAGTATTTT.

This chain links TRBV30 with TRBJ2-5; D gene uncertain. Trimming cost V 0 bases and J 2 bases, with 1 base left between them. Germline lookup yields CDR1 GTSNPN and CDR2 SVGIG (reference sequence). The CDR3 runs to 11 residues. CDR3 in amino acids: CAWSVQETQYF. The CDR3 coding sequence is TGTGCCTGGAGTGTACAAGAGACCCAGTACTTC.